This TCR beta chain was obtained from a study of identical twins. Study-level findings and limits: Its conclusions, products of cross-sectional statistical analysis, did not come from following the same donors.

TCRdb reprocessed the 5' RACE reads via MiXCR and lists one record per CDR3 protein. Here the sample spans some 790,000 distinct CDR3 sequences, about 20% being singletons. As to this clonotype: Its antigen remains unidentified.

Trimming took off 5 bases at V and 5 bases at J, with 13 bases between the two ends. Germline V gives CDR1 SGHVS, CDR2 FQNEAQ. The CDR3 is made up of 14 amino acids. The data were also submitted as part of a second study, on T cells expressing NK-cell markers. That source adds: An anti-gamma-delta TCR antibody restricted sorting to alpha-beta TCR T cells in several experiments. For a handful of donors, the dominant NKG2C+ clonotypes made up about 1.0-7.5% of their CD8+ T cells.

The sequence derives from a woman in her late teens or twenties in good health. The chain carries TRBV7-8 and TRBJ2-1; TRBD1 might be the D (5 bases). The sequenced material came from PBMCs. This chain's CDR3 is CASSPLQEHNEQFF. Written as DNA, the CDR3 is TGTGCCAGCAGCCCCTTACAGGAGCACAATGAGCAGTTCTTC.